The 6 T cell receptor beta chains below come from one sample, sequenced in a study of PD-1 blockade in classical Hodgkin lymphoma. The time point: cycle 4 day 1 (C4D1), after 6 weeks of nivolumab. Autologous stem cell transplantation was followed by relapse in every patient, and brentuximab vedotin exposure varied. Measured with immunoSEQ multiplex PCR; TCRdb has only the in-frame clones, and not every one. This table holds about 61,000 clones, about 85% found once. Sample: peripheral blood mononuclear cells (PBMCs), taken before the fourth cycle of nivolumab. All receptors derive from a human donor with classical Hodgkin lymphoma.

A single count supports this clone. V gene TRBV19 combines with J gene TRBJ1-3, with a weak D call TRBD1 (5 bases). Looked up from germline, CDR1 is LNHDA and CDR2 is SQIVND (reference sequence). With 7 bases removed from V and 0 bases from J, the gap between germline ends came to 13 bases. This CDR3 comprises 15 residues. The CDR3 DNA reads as TGTGCCAGTATCCCGACAGAGGTCTCTGGAAACACCATATATTTT. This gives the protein CASIPTEVSGNTIYF.

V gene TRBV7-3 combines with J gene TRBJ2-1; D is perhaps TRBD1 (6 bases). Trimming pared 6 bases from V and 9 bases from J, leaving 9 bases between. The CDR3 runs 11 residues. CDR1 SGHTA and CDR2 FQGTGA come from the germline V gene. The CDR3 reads CASSTGIEQFF. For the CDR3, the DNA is TGTGCCAGCAGTACAGGGATTGAGCAGTTCTTC.

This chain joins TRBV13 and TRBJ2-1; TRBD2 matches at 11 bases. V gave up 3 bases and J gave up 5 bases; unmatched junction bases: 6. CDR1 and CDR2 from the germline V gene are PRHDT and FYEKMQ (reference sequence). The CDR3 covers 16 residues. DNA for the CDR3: TGTGCCAGCAGCTTCCTACTAGCGGGGGCCAACAATGAGCAGTTCTTC. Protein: CASSFLLAGANNEQFF.

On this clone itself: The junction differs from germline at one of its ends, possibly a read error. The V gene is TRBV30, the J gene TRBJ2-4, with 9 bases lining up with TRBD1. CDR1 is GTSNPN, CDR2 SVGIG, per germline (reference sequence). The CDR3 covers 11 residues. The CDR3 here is CAWRDRGMWDF. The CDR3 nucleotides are TGTGCCTGGAGAGACAGGGGGATGTGGGACTTC.

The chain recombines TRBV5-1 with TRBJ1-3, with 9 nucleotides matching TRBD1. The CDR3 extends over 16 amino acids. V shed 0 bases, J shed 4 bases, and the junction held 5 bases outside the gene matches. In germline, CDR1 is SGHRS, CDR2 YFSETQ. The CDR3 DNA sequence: TGCGCCAGCAGCTTGGGGGGACAGGGAACCGGAAACACCATATATTTT. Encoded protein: CASSLGGQGTGNTIYF.

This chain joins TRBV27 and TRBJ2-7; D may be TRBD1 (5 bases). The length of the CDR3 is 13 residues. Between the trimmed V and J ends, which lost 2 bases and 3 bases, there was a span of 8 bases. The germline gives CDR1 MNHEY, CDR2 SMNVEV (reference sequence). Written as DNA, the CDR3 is TGTGCCAGCAGTTTACAGGGATACTACGAGCAGTACTTC. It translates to CASSLQGYYEQYF.